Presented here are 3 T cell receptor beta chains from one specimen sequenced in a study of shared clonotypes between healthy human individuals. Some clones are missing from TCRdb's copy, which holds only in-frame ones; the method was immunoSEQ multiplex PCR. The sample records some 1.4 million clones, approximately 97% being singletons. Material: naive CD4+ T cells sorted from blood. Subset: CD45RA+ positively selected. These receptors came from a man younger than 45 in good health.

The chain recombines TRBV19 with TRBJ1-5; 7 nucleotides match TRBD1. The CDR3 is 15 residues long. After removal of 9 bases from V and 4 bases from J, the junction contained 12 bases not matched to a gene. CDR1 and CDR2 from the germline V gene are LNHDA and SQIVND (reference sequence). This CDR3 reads CASRGPGGPNQPQHF. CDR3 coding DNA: TGTGCCAGCCGAGGGCCAGGGGGACCGAATCAGCCCCAGCATTTT. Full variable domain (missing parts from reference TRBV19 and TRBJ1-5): DGGITQSPKYLFRKEGQNVTLSCEQNLNHDAMYWYRQDPGQGLRLIYYSQIVNDFQKGDIAEGYSVSREKKESFPLTVTSAQKNPTAFYLCASRGPGGPNQPQHFGDGTRLSIL.

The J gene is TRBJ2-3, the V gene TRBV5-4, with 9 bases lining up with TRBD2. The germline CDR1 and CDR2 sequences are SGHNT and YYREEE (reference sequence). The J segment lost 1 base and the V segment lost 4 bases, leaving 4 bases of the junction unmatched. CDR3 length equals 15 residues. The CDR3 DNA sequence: TGTGCCAGCAGCGACCCTAGCGGGGGCACAGATACGCAGTATTTT. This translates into CASSDPSGGTDTQYF. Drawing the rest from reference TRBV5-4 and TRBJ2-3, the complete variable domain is ETGVTQSPTHLIKTRGQQVTLRCSSQSGHNTVSWYQQALGQGPQFIFQYYREEENGRGNFPPRFSGLQFPNYSSELNVNALELDDSALYLCASSDPSGGTDTQYFGPGTRLTVL.

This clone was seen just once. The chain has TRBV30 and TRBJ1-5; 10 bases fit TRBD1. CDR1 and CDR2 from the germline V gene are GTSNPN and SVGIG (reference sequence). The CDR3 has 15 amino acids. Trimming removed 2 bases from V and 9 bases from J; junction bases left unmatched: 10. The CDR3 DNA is TGTGCCTGGAGTTCGGGACAGGGGCCCGGGGGGCCCCAGCATTTT. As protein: CAWSSGQGPGGPQHF.